One sample yielded the 10 T cell receptor beta chains listed below, sequenced in a study of blood T cell repertoires in COVID-19. TCRdb keeps only in-frame clones here, not all; method: immunoSEQ multiplex PCR. The sample lists a few hundred thousand clones, about 88% occurring once. The sample comprised peripheral blood. These receptors came from a woman between 70 and 85 years old with active or convalescent COVID-19.

This chain links TRBV10-3 with TRBJ1-5, with D unresolved. The germline V gene has CDR1 ENHRY and CDR2 SYGVKD. V lost 4 bases, J lost 6 bases, and 10 bases lay in between. The CDR3 has 13 amino acids. CDR3 amino acids: CAISGDTVQPQHF. In nucleotides, the CDR3 is TGTGCCATCAGTGGAGATACCGTTCAGCCCCAGCATTTT.

This chain joins TRBV5-4 and TRBJ2-2, with D tentatively TRBD1 (6 bases). CDR1 and CDR2 (germline): SGHNT, YYREEE (reference sequence). Trimming took 0 bases from V and 4 from J, leaving 7 bases between them. The CDR3 is made up of 14 amino acids. As DNA, the CDR3 is TGTGCCAGCAGCTTGGTGGACAGCACCGGGGAGCTGTTTTTT. It codes for CASSLVDSTGELFF.

This rearrangement joins TRBV2 to TRBJ1-1; TRBD1 matches at 7 bases. The trim removed 8 bases at V and 10 bases at J, leaving 10 bases unmatched. Germline values: CDR1 SNHLY, CDR2 FYNNEI. This CDR3 is 12 amino acids long. DNA of the CDR3: TGTGCCAGCGGGGACAGTCCCCTGGCAGCTTTCTTT. It encodes CASGDSPLAAFF.

This sequence joins TRBV3-1 (or the pseudogene TRBV3-2) and TRBJ2-1; 7 nucleotides agree with TRBD2. The V segment lost 0 bases and the J segment 1 base; nucleotides outside the gene matches: 3. Germline CDR1 is LGHDT and CDR2 is YNNKEL (reference sequence). The CDR3 length is 16 residues. The CDR3 sequence: CASSQERGWSYNEQFF. The CDR3 bases are TGTGCCAGCAGCCAAGAGCGGGGGTGGTCCTACAATGAGCAGTTCTTC.

The chain joins TRBV6-6 to TRBJ2-7; 9 nucleotides line up with TRBD1. The V gene end was trimmed by 4 bases and the J gene end by 5 bases; junction bases not matched to a gene: 9. The V gene's germline CDR1 is MNHNY and CDR2 SVGAGI (reference sequence). The CDR3 sequence is 15 residues long. The DNA of the CDR3 is TGTGCCAGCAGTTTTCCCGGGACAGGGCAGAACGAGCAGTACTTC. This gives the protein CASSFPGTGQNEQYF.

The chain recombines TRBV19 with TRBJ2-1; 9 nucleotides agree with TRBD1. V lost 7 bases, J lost 7 bases, and 11 bases stayed unmatched. CDR1 is LNHDA and CDR2 is SQIVND in the germline V gene (reference sequence). This CDR3 is 15 amino acids long. CDR3 DNA sequence: TGTGCCAGTACGGGGCGTCGACAGGGGGAAAATGAGCAGTTCTTC. Its protein is CASTGRRQGENEQFF.

The chain combines TRBV6-2 or TRBV6-3 with TRBJ2-1; weak D call: TRBD1 (6 bases). The CDR3 length is 15 residues. V was pared by 0 bases and J by 9 bases, with 15 bases between. Germline V gene sequence: CDR1 MNHEY, CDR2 SVGEGT. This CDR3 reads CASSYSALQGLEQFF. The CDR3 DNA is TGTGCCAGCAGTTACTCGGCTTTACAGGGCCTTGAGCAGTTCTTC.

The chain has TRBV5-1 and TRBJ1-4; 7 bases agree with TRBD1. The V and J ends lost 4 bases and 6 bases, in that order; junction bases with no gene match: 9. Germline V CDR1 and CDR2: SGHRS, YFSETQ. CDR3 size: 15 residues. CDR3 protein: CASSRQGERDEKLFF. CDR3 in DNA: TGCGCCAGCAGCAGACAGGGTGAAAGGGATGAAAAACTGTTTTTT. Full variable domain (remainder filled in from reference TRBV5-1 and TRBJ1-4): KAGVTQTPRYLIKTRGQQVTLSCSPISGHRSVSWYQQTPGQGLQFLFEYFSETQRNKGNFPGRFSGRQFSNSRSEMNVSTLELGDSALYLCASSRQGERDEKLFFGSGTQLSVL.

V and J are TRBV4-3 and TRBJ2-1, with D tentatively TRBD2 (7 bases). V was shortened by 3 bases and J by 4 bases, with 16 bases between the two germline ends. Germline lookup yields CDR1 LGHNA and CDR2 YSLEER. CDR3 size: 16 residues. The CDR3 sequence: CASSQGGAPRYNEQFF. CDR3 DNA sequence: TGCGCCAGCAGCCAGGGGGGGGCGCCTCGATACAATGAGCAGTTCTTC.

The V gene is TRBV6-5, the J gene TRBJ1-1, with 10 bases that match TRBD1. Germline V gene data show CDR1 as MNHEY and CDR2 as SVGAGI. This CDR3 region has 13 residues. V shed 9 bases and J 7 bases; nucleotides not matched to a gene: 8. This chain's CDR3 is CASRGGQGFEAFF. The DNA of the CDR3 is TGTGCCAGTCGAGGGGGACAGGGGTTTGAAGCTTTCTTT.